This record covers a single T cell receptor (beta chain). All enrollees were about 18 to 100 years old and from roughly 26 US areas. The sample originates from a study of blood T cell repertoires in COVID-19. The overall study: Italy, Spain and the United States were the sources of the convalescent and acute COVID-19 samples.

CDR3 size: 17 residues. V shed 5 bases and J 2 bases; nucleotides not matched to a gene: 6. CDR1 is SGHTA and CDR2 is FQGNSA in the germline V gene. Methods used by the authors: Amplifying reference gene primers gave estimates of nucleated cell counts. Sequencing used immunoSEQ multiplex PCR; TCRdb keeps in-frame clones, though not all of them. The V and J calls and clone size come from that table; D and trimming were worked out from the DNA. The table records 390,000 or so clones, 80% to 90% of them present only once. The receptor was derived from a man aged 18 to 30 who had recovered from COVID-19. The J gene is TRBJ2-1, the V gene TRBV7-2; 13 positions match TRBD2. Sequenced: PBMCs or T cells enriched from blood (not recorded which). This CDR3 is CASSPSGLAGAYNEQFF. CDR3 DNA: TGTGCCAGCAGCCCTTCAGGACTAGCGGGAGCCTACAATGAGCAGTTCTTC.